This section outlines one TCR beta chain sequence together with its context. This sample was included in a study of blood T cell repertoires in COVID-19. Sequencing was performed with immunoSEQ multiplex PCR; in TCRdb, only in-frame clones are kept and a portion is missing. The sample yields about 69,000 clones, over 75% seen once. The germline CDR1 and CDR2 sequences are SGHTS and YDEGEE. The V gene lost 4 bases and the J gene lost 0 bases, with 11 bases spanning the gap. The CDR3 extends over 15 amino acids. The rearrangement uses TRBV5-8 and TRBJ2-1; no clear D gene. The TCR sequence derives from an elderly man with acute or convalescent COVID-19. Sequencing used peripheral blood. CDR3 DNA: TGTGCCAGCAGCCCTGGCGGTTACTCCTACAATGAGCAGTTCTTC. Its protein is CASSPGGYSYNEQFF.